This T cell receptor (beta chain) is drawn from a study of blood T cell repertoires in COVID-19. Overall study: Material from acute and convalescent COVID-19 was sourced from the United States, Italy and Spain. T cells, B-cell-depleted T cells, or PBMCs provided the cDNA or gDNA that served as material.

In the original workflow: Amplification of reference gene primers was used by the study to estimate nucleated cell counts. The assay was immunoSEQ multiplex PCR, and TCRdb's table has in-frame clones only and misses some. V and J calls and clone size follow that table, whereas D and trimming were derived from the DNA. The sample has about 210,000 clones, 70% to 90% seen once. Germline values: CDR1 SGHVS, CDR2 FNYEAQ. V was clipped by 0 bases and J by 5 bases; unmatched bases: 12. The CDR3 totals 18 residues. The chain is built from TRBV7-6 and TRBJ2-1, with 8 bases matching TRBD2. This TCR derives from a man between 40 and 49 years old with acute or convalescent COVID-19. The sequenced sample consisted of peripheral blood. The CDR3 nucleotides read TGTGCCAGCAGCTTAGCGCTCGCGGGAGGAGGTAGGCACAATGAGCAGTTCTTC. Its protein product is CASSLALAGGGRHNEQFF.